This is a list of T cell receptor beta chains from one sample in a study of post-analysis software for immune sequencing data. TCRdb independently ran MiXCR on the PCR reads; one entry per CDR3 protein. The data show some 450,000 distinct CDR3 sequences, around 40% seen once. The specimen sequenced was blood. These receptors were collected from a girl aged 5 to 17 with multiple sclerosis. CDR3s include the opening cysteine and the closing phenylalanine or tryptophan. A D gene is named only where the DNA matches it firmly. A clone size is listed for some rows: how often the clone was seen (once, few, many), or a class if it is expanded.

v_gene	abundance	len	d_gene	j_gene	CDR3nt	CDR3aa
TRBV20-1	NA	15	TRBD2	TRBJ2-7	TGCAGTGCTGACAAGGGACTAGCGGATTCCTACGAGCAGTACTTC	CSADKGLADSYEQYF
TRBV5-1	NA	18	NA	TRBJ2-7	TGCGCCAGCAGCTTGTCGGTGACGGACCCCAATTTCTCCTACGAGCAGTACTTC	CASSLSVTDPNFSYEQYF
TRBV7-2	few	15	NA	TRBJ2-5	TGTGCCAGCAGCTTATCGTGGGGAGGGGGAGAGACCCAGTACTTC	CASSLSWGGGETQYF
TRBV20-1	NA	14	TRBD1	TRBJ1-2	TGCAGTGCTATCCCGGGACAGGGGCACTATGGCTACACCTTC	CSAIPGQGHYGYTF
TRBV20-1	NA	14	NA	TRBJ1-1	TGCAGTGCTAGACTGCAGGACGTAAACACTGAAGCTTTCTTT	CSARLQDVNTEAFF
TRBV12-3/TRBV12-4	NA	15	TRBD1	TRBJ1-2	TGTGCCAGCAGCATATCCGGACAGGGCCGCTCCGGCTACACCTTC	CASSISGQGRSGYTF
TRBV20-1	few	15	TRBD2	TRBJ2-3	TGCAGTGCACTTAGCGGGAGGGCAGACACAGATACGCAGTATTTT	CSALSGRADTDTQYF
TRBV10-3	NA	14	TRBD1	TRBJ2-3	TGTGCCATCTTGAAGGGGGCTGATGGAGATACGCAGTATTTT	CAILKGADGDTQYF
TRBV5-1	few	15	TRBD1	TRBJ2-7	TGCGCCAGCAGCGGTAAGGGACAGGGGGCCTACGAGCAGTACTTC	CASSGKGQGAYEQYF
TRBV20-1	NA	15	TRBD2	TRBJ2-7	TGCAGTGCTAGTGGGGGGGTCCAGCCTACCTACGAGCAGTACTTC	CSASGGVQPTYEQYF
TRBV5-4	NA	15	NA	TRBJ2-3	TGTGCCAGCAGCTTGTTGTTGAGGGAGCCCGATACGCAGTATTTT	CASSLLLREPDTQYF
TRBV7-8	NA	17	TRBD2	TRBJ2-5	TGTGCCAGCAGCCTAGACTTGCCGGGACTAGCGGGAGAGACCCAGTACTTC	CASSLDLPGLAGETQYF
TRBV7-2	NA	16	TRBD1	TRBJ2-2	TGTGCCAGCAGCTTACAGGCGGGACAGGGTGCCGGGGAGCTGTTTTTT	CASSLQAGQGAGELFF
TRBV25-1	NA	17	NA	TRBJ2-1	TGTGCCAGCAGTGAATCGGACGGGTCGGCCTCCTACAATGAGCAGTTCTTC	CASSESDGSASYNEQFF
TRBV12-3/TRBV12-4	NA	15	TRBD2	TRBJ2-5	TGTGCCAGCAGTTTAAAACTAGCGGGAGTTTTTTCGGAGTACTTC	CASSLKLAGVFSEYF
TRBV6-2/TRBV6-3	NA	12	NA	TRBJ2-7	TGTGCCAGCAGTTACTCGACCAGGGAGCAGTACTTC	CASSYSTREQYF
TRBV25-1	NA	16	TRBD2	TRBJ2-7	TGTGCCAGCAGTGGGGTTACTAGCGGTCGATCCTACGAGCAGTACTTC	CASSGVTSGRSYEQYF
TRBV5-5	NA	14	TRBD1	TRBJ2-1	TGTGCCAGCAGCCCGGACAGGGCCTACAATGAGCGGTTCTTC	CASSPDRAYNERFF
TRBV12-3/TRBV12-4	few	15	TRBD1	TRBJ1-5	TGTGCCAGCAGCTTCGGGACAGGGAGGACATCCCCCCAGCATTTT	CASSFGTGRTSPQHF
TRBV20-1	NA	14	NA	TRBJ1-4	TGCAGTGCTAGAGATCCCAGGCGGAATGAAAAACTGTTTTTT	CSARDPRRNEKLFF
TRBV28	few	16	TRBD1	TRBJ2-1	TGTGCCAGCAGTTCCGTCCCCGAGACAGGGGACAATGAGCAGTTCTTC	CASSSVPETGDNEQFF
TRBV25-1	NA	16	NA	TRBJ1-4	TGTGCCAGCAGTGAATTAAACAGATCAACTAATGGAAAACTGTTTTTT	CASSELNRSTNGKLFF
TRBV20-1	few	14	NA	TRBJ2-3	TGCAGTGCTGGAAAACTCCCCCCTACAGATACGCAGTATTTT	CSAGKLPPTDTQYF
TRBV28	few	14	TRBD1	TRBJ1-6	TGTGCCAGCAGTCCGGGACAGGATAATTCACCCCTCCACTTT	CASSPGQDNSPLHF